Described below is a single TCR beta chain sequence and its context. Its cognate antigen has yet to be identified. No base qualities exist here, and no much larger clone lies one base off it. The collaborating institutions used their own protocols to collect whole blood in K2EDTA tubes. Collaborator samples were shipped for TCRbeta analysis as frozen whole blood, isolated PBMCs, or DNA extracted from either sample type. This sample was taken from a study of blood T cell repertoires in COVID-19 (TCRdb year 2020). Background on the whole study: Collaborator samples came from the United States, Italy and Spain and covered acute and convalescent phases of COVID-19. A de-identified subject ID, COVID-19 status, age in years and sex were almost always included in the sample metadata. The prospective study material was composed of cDNA or gDNA derived from T cells, B-cell-depleted T cells, or PBMCs. The dataset comprised deeply sampled blood TCRbeta repertoires from subjects exposed to, actively infected with, or recovered from COVID-19. The repertoires were released in a freely available public database meant as a resource for research on the immune response to SARS-CoV-2. Samples were obtained from the ongoing ImmuneRACE study (first 160 participants) and from about 1,300 subjects provided by 6 global collaborators. Where HLA class I and class II types were available, the types were taken from metadata supplied by the sample provider, not from assay-based typing. On the study overall, not on this receptor specifically: The quantity of clinical and demographic metadata differed by source and by participant and was supplied without curation.

TCRbeta CDR3 regions were amplified from genomic DNA using the immunoSEQ Assay, a bias-controlled multiplex PCR. Under the source paper's analysis protocol: Nucleated cell counts per sample were estimated from amplification of reference gene primers within the assay. To quantify the absolute abundance of each unique TCRbeta CDR3 rearrangement, sequence reads were collapsed and filtered. For each sample, productive Simpson clonality was calculated as the square root of Simpson's diversity index over productive rearrangements. The table comes from immuneACCESS by way of TCRdb, which keeps in-frame sequences with V and J called. Part of the clones is missing from these tables; in studies checked, under half for an unresolved V gene and the rest for unknown reasons. The V and J calls and clone size come from that table; D and trimming were worked out from the DNA. The sample table holds approximately 430,000 clones, of which roughly 88% were seen once. The ten largest clones take up more than 1.4% of the sample.

Taken from cysteine to phenylalanine, the CDR3 has 12 residues. Of the read, only the CDR3 DNA is kept; its 36 bases are in frame from base 1. Cut back by 8 bases and 5 bases, the V and J ends lie 9 bases apart. Per the germline V gene, MGHDK is the CDR1 and SYGVNS is the CDR2. The clonotype originates from a woman in her thirties with active or convalescent COVID-19. Sequenced input: peripheral blood. The sequence joins TRBV25-1 to TRBJ1-4, and TRBD1 may be the D gene, going by 6 matching bases. The encoded CDR3 is CASAGQNEKLFF. The nucleotide sequence is given as TGTGCCAGCGCTGGACAGAATGAAAAACTGTTTTTT.